Listed here are 19 T cell receptor beta chains from one sample, sequenced in a study of cytomegalovirus exposure and HLA in healthy donors. The PCR contained 60 Vbeta and 13 Jbeta primers. TCRdb's copy holds only in-frame clones and misses some; the assay was immunoSEQ multiplex PCR. In the table there are some 150,000 clones, around 80% of which are singletons. Sequenced input: PBMCs. These receptors were taken from a woman in her fifties or sixties in good health and CMV-seropositive.

This clone has more than one count but fewer than ten. The chain uses TRBV9 and TRBJ1-4, with 10 bases aligning to TRBD1. V was pared by 3 bases and J by 8 bases, with 7 bases of the junction left unmatched. Per germline, CDR1 SGDLS and CDR2 YYNGEE. This CDR3 contains 15 residues. The CDR3 region has the DNA TGTGCCAGCAGCGAGAGACAGGGGGCGAGGGAAAAACTGTTTTTT. This gives the protein CASSERQGAREKLFF.

The chain combines TRBV29-1 with TRBJ2-4, with D possibly matching TRBD2 (6 bases). Germline V CDR1 and CDR2: SQVTM, ANQGSEA. The germline V and J ends were trimmed by 3 bases and 5 bases, with 11 bases remaining between them. The CDR3 is 13 amino acids. CDR3 sequence reads: CSVDYGSQNIQYF. In nucleotides, the CDR3 is TGCAGCGTTGACTACGGGAGCCAAAACATTCAGTACTTC.

The chain recombines TRBV9 with TRBJ2-3; 8 nucleotides agree with TRBD2. The length of the CDR3 is 15 residues. Per the germline V gene, CDR1 is SGDLS and CDR2 is YYNGEE. The trim removed 0 bases at V and 4 bases at J, leaving 4 bases unmatched. The CDR3 here is CASSVGLAGPDTQYF. The CDR3 nucleotides read TGTGCCAGCAGCGTAGGGCTAGCGGGCCCAGATACGCAGTATTTT.

The chain is built from TRBV10-1 and TRBJ2-7; 9 bases map to TRBD2. Trimming removed 4 bases from V and 6 bases from J; junction bases left unmatched: 13. The CDR3 consists of 16 residues. The germline CDR1 and CDR2 sequences are WNHNN and SYGVQD (reference sequence). This CDR3 reads CASSGGGGRASGEQYF. As DNA, the CDR3 is TGCGCCAGCAGTGGAGGTGGCGGGAGGGCCTCGGGCGAGCAGTACTTC.

The rearrangement joins TRBV6-5 to TRBJ2-3, with 9 bases that match TRBD2. The CDR3 is made up of 15 amino acids. Per germline, CDR1 MNHEY and CDR2 SVGAGI. The trim removed 5 bases at V and 2 bases at J, leaving 5 bases unmatched. CDR3: CASSKREASTDTQYF. The DNA for the CDR3 is TGTGCCAGCAGTAAGCGGGAGGCCTCCACAGATACGCAGTATTTT.

The chain joins TRBV28 to TRBJ2-1; TRBD1 might be the D (5 bases). The germline V gene encodes CDR1 MDHEN and CDR2 SYDVKM. The CDR3 totals 14 residues. Trimming pared 11 bases from V and 2 bases from J, leaving 16 bases between. The CDR3 DNA follows: TGTGCCGAGGACACCATTAGGGCCTACAATGAGCAGTTCTTC. Encoded protein: CAEDTIRAYNEQFF.

In DNA, the CDR3 is TGTGCCAGCAGCCCCCTAGCGAGGGAGGATACGCAGTATTTT. It is translated as CASSPLAREDTQYF. The rearrangement joins TRBV7-9 to TRBJ2-3, with D perhaps TRBD2 (6 bases). Trimming cost V 5 bases and J 6 bases, with 15 bases left between them. The V gene's germline CDR1 is SEHNR and CDR2 FQNEAQ (reference sequence). The CDR3 has 14 amino acids.

The V and J genes are TRBV6-6 and TRBJ1-6; no firm D call. This CDR3 has 11 amino acids. Germline CDR1 MNHNY, CDR2 SVGAGI (reference sequence). Trimming stripped 4 bases from V and 7 bases from J, with 2 bases between. CDR3 nucleotide sequence: TGTGCCAGCAGTTTAAATTCACCCCTCCACTTT. Translation gives CASSLNSPLHF.

This clone has only a few counts. The V gene is TRBV10-2, the J gene TRBJ2-3, with D perhaps matching TRBD1 (6 bases). The germline V gene has CDR1 WSHSY and CDR2 SAAADI. CDR3 length equals 13 residues. V lost 2 bases and J 9 bases, leaving 12 bases between the germline ends. In DNA, the CDR3 is TGCGCCAGCAGTGAGGGAGGACAGCCAACGCAGTATTTT. Its protein product is CASSEGGQPTQYF.

The gene calls are TRBV7-2 and TRBJ2-1; 11 nucleotides align to TRBD2. J lost 6 bases, V lost 5 bases, and 9 bases had no gene match. The CDR3 extends over 16 amino acids. Germline V gene sequence: CDR1 SGHTA, CDR2 FQGNSA. This CDR3 reads CASSLSTSGASNEQFF. The CDR3 nucleotides are TGTGCCAGCAGCCTCTCGACTAGCGGGGCCTCCAATGAGCAGTTCTTC.

V usage is TRBV10-3 and J usage is TRBJ1-1; no reliable D call. V was shortened by 8 bases and J by 0 bases, with 13 bases between the two germline ends. This CDR3 is 14 amino acids long. Looked up from germline, CDR1 is ENHRY and CDR2 is SYGVKD. CDR3 in amino acids: CAIASNFLNTEAFF. As DNA, the CDR3 is TGTGCCATCGCCTCCAACTTTCTGAACACTGAAGCTTTCTTT.

This chain links TRBV4-3 with TRBJ2-7; D is possibly TRBD2 (5 bases). The CDR3 is 15 amino acids. V was trimmed by 1 base and J by 1 base, leaving 11 bases between them. Germline CDR1 is LGHNA and CDR2 is YSLEER. CDR3 bases: TGCGCCAGCAGCCAAGCGAGGGAAGTGTCCTACGAGCAGTACTTC. Translation: CASSQAREVSYEQYF.

This rearrangement joins TRBV7-9 to TRBJ2-3; no clear D gene. V dropped 5 bases and J dropped 0 bases, with 15 bases sitting between them. Germline V gene lookup returns CDR1 SEHNR and CDR2 FQNEAQ (reference sequence). The CDR3 extends over 16 amino acids. The CDR3 coding sequence is TGTGCCAGCAGCATAGAGTCGAGATCTAGCACAGATACGCAGTATTTT. Encoded protein: CASSIESRSSTDTQYF.

The V call is TRBV28, the J call TRBJ2-7; 7 nucleotides agree with TRBD2. Looked up from germline, CDR1 is MDHEN and CDR2 is SYDVKM. The CDR3 has 12 amino acids. V was pared by 6 bases and J by 4 bases, with 3 bases of the junction left unmatched. This CDR3 reads CASSSGGYEQYF. CDR3 sequence (DNA): TGTGCCAGCAGCTCGGGGGGTTACGAGCAGTACTTC.

This sequence joins TRBV7-8 and TRBJ1-2, with D tentatively TRBD1 (6 bases). Germline CDR1 and CDR2: SGHVS and FQNEAQ. The germline V and J ends were trimmed by 6 bases and 7 bases, with 12 bases remaining between them. There are 12 residues in the CDR3. DNA for the CDR3: TGTGCCAGCAGTTTACTGGGGGCTGGCTACACCTTC. Encoded protein: CASSLLGAGYTF. The full variable domain, completed using reference TRBV7-8 and TRBJ1-2, is GAGVSQSPRYKVAKRGQDVALRCDPISGHVSLFWYQQALGQGPEFLTYFQNEAQLDKSGLPSDRFFAERPEGSVSTLKIQRTQQEDSAVYLCASSLLGAGYTFGSGTRLTVV.

The chain links TRBV27 to TRBJ2-7; 9 nucleotides agree with TRBD2. V was clipped by 3 bases and J by 1 base; unmatched bases: 1. The CDR3 extends over 14 amino acids. Germline CDR1 and CDR2: MNHEY and SMNVEV (reference sequence). The CDR3: CASSLTSGSYEQYF. In DNA, the CDR3 is TGTGCCAGCAGTTTGACTAGCGGTTCCTACGAGCAGTACTTC.

CDR3 region: CASSPGGPGTNEKLFF. The CDR3 DNA follows: TGTGCCAGCTCACCGGGGGGTCCGGGTACTAATGAAAAACTGTTTTTT. The chain uses TRBV18 and TRBJ1-4; possible D gene TRBD1, 5 bases. The CDR3 has 16 amino acids. CDR1 KGHSH and CDR2 LQKENI come from the germline V gene. Trimming took off 3 bases at V and 2 bases at J, with 13 bases between the two ends. The full variable domain, in which reference TRBV18 and TRBJ1-4 provide the parts outside the CDR3, is NAGVMQNPRHLVRRRGQEARLRCSPMKGHSHVYWYRQLPEEGLKFMVYLQKENIIDESGMPKERFSAEFPKEGPSILRIQQVVRGDSAAYFCASSPGGPGTNEKLFFGSGTQLSVL.

The rearrangement uses TRBV28 and TRBJ1-2; TRBD1 matches 9 bases. Germline V gene sequence: CDR1 MDHEN, CDR2 SYDVKM. After removal of 7 bases from V and 2 bases from J, the junction contained 11 bases not matched to a gene. CDR3 size: 16 residues. Here the CDR3 reads CASNIPTGQGNYGYTF. The CDR3 bases are TGTGCCAGCAATATACCTACGGGACAGGGAAACTATGGCTACACCTTC.

The rearrangement joins TRBV6-6 to TRBJ2-5; D possibly corresponds to TRBD1 (5 bases). CDR3 length equals 14 residues. The V end was cut by 2 bases, the J end by 1 base, with 8 bases between. Germline CDR1 reads MNHNY; CDR2 reads SVGAGI (reference sequence). The CDR3 sequence: CASSYQTVQETQYF. The CDR3 DNA is TGTGCCAGCAGTTACCAGACAGTCCAAGAGACCCAGTACTTC.